This TCR beta chain was sequenced in a study of CD8 T cells in ankylosing spondylitis. Study-level results: For ankylosing spondylitis blood, a TCR beta motif of 7 to 9 highly homologous variants appeared characteristic.

Of note for this clonotype: Its specificity is not known.

MiXCR was run by TCRdb on the 5' RACE reads, yielding one entry per CDR3 protein. The sample has a few hundred thousand distinct CDR3 sequences, roughly 13% seen once. V shed 7 bases, J shed 6 bases, and the junction held 6 bases outside the gene matches. The germline CDR1 and CDR2 sequences are SNHLY and FYNNEI. The CDR3 sequence is 14 residues long. Sequencing was carried out using blood, either unsorted or a sorted T cell fraction (not recorded which). The source of this sequence is a male donor with ankylosing spondylitis. This sequence joins TRBV2 and TRBJ1-6, with TRBD1 matching over 7 bases. The CDR3 is CASTEGQLNSPLHF. The CDR3 region has the DNA TGTGCCAGCACTGAGGGACAGCTTAATTCACCCCTCCACTTT.